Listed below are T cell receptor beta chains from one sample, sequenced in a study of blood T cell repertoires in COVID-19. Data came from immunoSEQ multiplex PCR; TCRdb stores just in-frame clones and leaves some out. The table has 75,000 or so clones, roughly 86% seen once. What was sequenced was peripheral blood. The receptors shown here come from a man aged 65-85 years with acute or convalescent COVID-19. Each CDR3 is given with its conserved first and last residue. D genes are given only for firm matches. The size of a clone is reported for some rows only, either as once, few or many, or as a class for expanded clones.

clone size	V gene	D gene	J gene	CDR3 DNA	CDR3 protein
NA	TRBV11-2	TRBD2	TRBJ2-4	TGTGCCAGCAGCTTATCCCTGGCGGGACTAGACATTCAGTACTTC	CASSLSLAGLDIQYF
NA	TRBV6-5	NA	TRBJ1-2	TGTGCCAGCAGAGGGGGGGGAGTCTATGGCTACACCTTC	CASRGGGVYGYTF
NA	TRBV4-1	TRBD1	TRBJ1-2	TGCGCCAGCAGCCAGGGGGTCGGACAGGGAGGGGACGGCTACACCTTC	CASSQGVGQGGDGYTF
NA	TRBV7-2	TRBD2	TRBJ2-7	TGTGCCAGCAGCCCTAGCGGGGGGGCGGGCGAGCAGTACTTC	CASSPSGGAGEQYF
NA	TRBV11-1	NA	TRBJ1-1	TGTGCCAGCAGCTCGGACAGCTTCGAAGCTTTCTTT	CASSSDSFEAFF
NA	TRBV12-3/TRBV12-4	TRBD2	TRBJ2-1	TGTGCCATCCGGACTAGCGAGAGCAATGAGCAGTTCTTC	CAIRTSESNEQFF
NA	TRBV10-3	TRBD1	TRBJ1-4	TGTGCCATCAGTATAGGACAGGGCCCTGCAACTAATGAAAAACTGTTTTTT	CAISIGQGPATNEKLFF
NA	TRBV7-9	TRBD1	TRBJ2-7	TGTGCCAGTGCCCGGGACAGGGTCGGTCACGAGCAGTACTTC	CASARDRVGHEQYF
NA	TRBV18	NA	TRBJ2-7	TGTGCCAGCTCACCACGGCAGGGTCTGTGGGAGCAGTACTTC	CASSPRQGLWEQYF
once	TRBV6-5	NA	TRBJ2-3	TGTGCCACGCGGGTCCTCACAGATACGCAGTATTTT	CATRVLTDTQYF
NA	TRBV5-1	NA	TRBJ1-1	TGCGCCAGCAGCCCCGGGGGGGAGAACACTGAAGCTTTCTTT	CASSPGGENTEAFF
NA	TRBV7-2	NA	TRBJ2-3	TGTGCCAGCAGCCCCGGTTTCGGTACAGATACGCAGTATTTT	CASSPGFGTDTQYF
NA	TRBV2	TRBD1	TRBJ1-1	TGTGCCAGCAGGATGGACAGGGGCACTGAAGCTTTCTTT	CASRMDRGTEAFF
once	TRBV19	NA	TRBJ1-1	TGTGCCAGTAGCCCCCAGGGGACACTGAACACTGAAGCTTTCTTT	CASSPQGTLNTEAFF
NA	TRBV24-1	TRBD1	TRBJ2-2	TGTGCCACCAGTGATCCGGGACAGGGCAACACCGGGGAGCTGTTTTTT	CATSDPGQGNTGELFF
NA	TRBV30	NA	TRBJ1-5	TGTGCCTGGAGTACCGGGCAGGGGAATCAGCCCCAGCATTTT	CAWSTGQGNQPQHF
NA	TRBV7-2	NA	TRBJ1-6	TGTGCCAGCAGCTTAGCAGGGGCGACCTATAATTCACCCCTCCACTTT	CASSLAGATYNSPLHF
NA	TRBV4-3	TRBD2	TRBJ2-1	TGCGCCAGCAGTTCGGACCCTAGCGGGAGCTCCTACAATGAGCAGTTCTTC	CASSSDPSGSSYNEQFF
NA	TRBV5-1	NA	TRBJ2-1	TGCGCCAGCAGCTTGATGGGGACACCAGGATACAATGAGCAGTTCTTC	CASSLMGTPGYNEQFF
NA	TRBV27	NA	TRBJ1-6	TGTGCCAGCAGTTTCCTTAACACAGGGTCCCGTCGGGATTCACCCCTCCACTTT	CASSFLNTGSRRDSPLHF
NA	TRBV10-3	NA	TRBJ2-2	TGTGCCGCTAGCGCTGGGGCCGGGGAGCTGTTTTTT	CAASAGAGELFF
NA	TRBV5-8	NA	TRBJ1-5	TGTGCCAGCAGCTTGCGGGAAAATCAGCCCCAGCATTTT	CASSLRENQPQHF
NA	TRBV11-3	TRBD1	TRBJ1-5	TGTGCCAGCAGCTTAGAGACAGGGTACAATCAGCCCCAGCATTTT	CASSLETGYNQPQHF
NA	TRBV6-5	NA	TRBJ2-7	TGTGCCAGCAGTTACGCGACAGGAATGCGGCACGAGCAGTACTTC	CASSYATGMRHEQYF
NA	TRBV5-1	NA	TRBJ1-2	TGCGCCAGCAGCCCCGGCGGGGGATATGGCTACACCTTC	CASSPGGGYGYTF
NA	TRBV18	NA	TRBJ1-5	TGTGCCAGCTCATACAACAGGGATAATCAGCCCCAGCATTTT	CASSYNRDNQPQHF
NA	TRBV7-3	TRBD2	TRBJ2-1	TGTGCCAGCAGCTTAAATGCGGGGGGGTCCTACAATGAGCAGTTCTTC	CASSLNAGGSYNEQFF
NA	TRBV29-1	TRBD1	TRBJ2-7	TGCAGCGTTGAAGGGATAACAGGGGTTCAGTACTTC	CSVEGITGVQYF
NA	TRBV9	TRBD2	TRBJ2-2	TGTGCCAGCAGCGTAGGCGGGAGGTATGCCGGGGAGCTGTTTTTT	CASSVGGRYAGELFF
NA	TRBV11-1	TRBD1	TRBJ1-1	TGTGCCAGCAGCTCCGGACAGGTTGGCATGAACACTGAAGCTTTCTTT	CASSSGQVGMNTEAFF
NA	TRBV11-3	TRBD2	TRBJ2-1	TGTGCCCCCCCACCGGGACTAGAAGACAATGAGCAGTTCTTC	CAPPPGLEDNEQFF
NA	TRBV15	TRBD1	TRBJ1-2	TGTGCCACCAGCAGACCGGGACAGGGGTTTGCGGAAGGCTACACCTTC	CATSRPGQGFAEGYTF
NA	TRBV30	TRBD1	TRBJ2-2	TGTGCCTGGAGTGTACAGGGGCTGGAGCTGTTTTTT	CAWSVQGLELFF
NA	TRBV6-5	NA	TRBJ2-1	TGTGCCAGCAGACCCCCGACAGCAAGGATCAATGAGCAGTTCTTC	CASRPPTARINEQFF
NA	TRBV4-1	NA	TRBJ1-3	TGCGCCAGCAGCCCTACCGGGGGAGCGGCTGGAAACACCATATATTTT	CASSPTGGAAGNTIYF
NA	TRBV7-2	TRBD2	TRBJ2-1	TGTGCCAGCAGCTTAGGGGGACTAGCGGGTATCAATGAGCAGTTCTTC	CASSLGGLAGINEQFF
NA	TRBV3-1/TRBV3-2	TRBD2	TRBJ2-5	TGTGCCAGCAGCCAAGAGGGACTAGCGCGGGGGGGAGAGACCCAGTACTTC	CASSQEGLARGGETQYF
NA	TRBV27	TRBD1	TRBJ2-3	TGTGCTACAGGGGCAGGGGGCCGAAGAGTCACAGATACGCAGTATTTT	CATGAGGRRVTDTQYF
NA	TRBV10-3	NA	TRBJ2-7	TGTGCCATCAGTGAGTTTACAGGCGACCGCTACGAGCAGTACTTC	CAISEFTGDRYEQYF
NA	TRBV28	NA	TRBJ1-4	TGTGCCAGCAGTTTATCCCCAGGCCGGGAAAAACTGTTTTTT	CASSLSPGREKLFF
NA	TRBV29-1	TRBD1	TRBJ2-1	TGCAGCGGCTGGGACAGGGGATCGAGTGAGCAGTTCTTC	CSGWDRGSSEQFF
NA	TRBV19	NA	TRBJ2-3	TGTGCCAGTAGTATCTCGGGGGCAGATACGCAGTATTTT	CASSISGADTQYF
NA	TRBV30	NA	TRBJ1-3	TGTGCCTGGAGTGCAGGGCATTCTGGAAACACCATATATTTT	CAWSAGHSGNTIYF
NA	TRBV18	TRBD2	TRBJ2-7	TGTGCCAGCTCACCATCCGGGACTAGCTTTTCGGCCGCCTACGAGCAGTACTTC	CASSPSGTSFSAAYEQYF
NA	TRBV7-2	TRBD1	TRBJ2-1	TGTGCCAGCAGCCAGGACAGGGGAGGTTACAATGAGCAGTTCTTC	CASSQDRGGYNEQFF
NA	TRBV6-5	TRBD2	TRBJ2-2	TGTGCCAGCAGTTTAGCGGGAGGGTCCACCGGGGAGCTGTTTTTT	CASSLAGGSTGELFF
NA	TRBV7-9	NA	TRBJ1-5	TGTGCCAGCAGCTTAGGAGTTCAGCCCCAGCATTTT	CASSLGVQPQHF
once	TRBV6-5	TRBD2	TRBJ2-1	TGTGCCAGCAGCTCCCTAGCGGGATTGTACAATGAGCAGTTCTTC	CASSSLAGLYNEQFF
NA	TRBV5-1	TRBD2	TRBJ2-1	TGCGCCAGCAGCTACGAAGCGGGGGCCCGCAATGAGCAGTTCTTC	CASSYEAGARNEQFF
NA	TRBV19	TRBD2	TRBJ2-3	TGTGCCAGTACCGACAGCGGGAGTTCTACAGATACGCAGTATTTT	CASTDSGSSTDTQYF
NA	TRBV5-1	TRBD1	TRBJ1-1	TGCGCCAGCAGCTTGAATGGCAGGGGGCTAGGAATGAACACTGAAGCTTTCTTT	CASSLNGRGLGMNTEAFF